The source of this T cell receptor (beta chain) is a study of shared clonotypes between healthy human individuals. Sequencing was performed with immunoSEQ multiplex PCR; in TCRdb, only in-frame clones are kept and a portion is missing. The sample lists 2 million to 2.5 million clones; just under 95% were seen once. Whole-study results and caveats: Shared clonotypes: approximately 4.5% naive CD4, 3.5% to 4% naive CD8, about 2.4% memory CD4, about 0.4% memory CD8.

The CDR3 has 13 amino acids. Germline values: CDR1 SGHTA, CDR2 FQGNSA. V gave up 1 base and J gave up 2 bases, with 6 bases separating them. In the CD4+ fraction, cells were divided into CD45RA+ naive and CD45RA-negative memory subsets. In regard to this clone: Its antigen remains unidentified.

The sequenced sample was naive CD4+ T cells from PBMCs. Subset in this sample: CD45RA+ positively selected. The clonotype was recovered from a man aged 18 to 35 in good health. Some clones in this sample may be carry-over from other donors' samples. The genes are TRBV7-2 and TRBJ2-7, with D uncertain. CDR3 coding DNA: TGTGCCAGCAGCTTAGAGGCAGCCTACGAGCAGTACTTC. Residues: CASSLEAAYEQYF.